This is a list of T cell receptor beta chains from one sample in a study of T cells in Graves' hyperthyroidism and ophthalmopathy. Using its own MiXCR run on the multiplex PCR reads, TCRdb lists one record per CDR3 protein. The sample comprises around 350,000 distinct CDR3 sequences, roughly an eighth of which are singletons, and 9.2% rests with the top ten. The material sequenced was blood. The receptors stem from a woman aged 18-29 years with Graves' hyperthyroidism. CDR3s include the opening cysteine and the closing phenylalanine or tryptophan. D genes are given only for firm matches. Some rows have no size entry. The others give once, few or many, or a class for an expanded clone.

d_call,clone_size,j_call,v_call,cdr3_nt,cdr3_aa
TRBD2,many,TRBJ2-1,TRBV7-9,TGTGCCAGCAGCTTAGCGGGACTAGCGGAAGAGCAGTTCTTC,CASSLAGLAEEQFF
TRBD1,-,TRBJ1-2,TRBV18,TGTGCCAGCTCACCTTTATTGACAGGGGCCATCCCAAACTATGGCTACACCTTC,CASSPLLTGAIPNYGYTF
TRBD1,many,TRBJ2-1,TRBV6-1,TGTGCCAGCAGTGCCGGGACAGGGTTGAATGAGCAGTTCTTC,CASSAGTGLNEQFF
TRBD2,many,TRBJ2-7,TRBV7-9,TGTGCCAGCAGCTTCCTGGCGGGAGGGCAGTACGAGCAGTACTTC,CASSFLAGGQYEQYF
-,many,TRBJ2-3,TRBV7-9,TGTGCCAGCAGCTTAGGACCCCTTGGCGATACGCAGTATTTT,CASSLGPLGDTQYF
-,many,TRBJ1-4,TRBV28,TGTGCCAGCAGTTTAAGATCCCAGGGGCGAGGAGAAAAACTGTTTTTT,CASSLRSQGRGEKLFF
TRBD2,few,TRBJ2-3,TRBV27,TGTGCCAGCAGTTTACGGGAGGGGGATACGCAGTATTTT,CASSLREGDTQYF
TRBD1,-,TRBJ2-7,TRBV5-1,TGCGCCAGCAGCGATCCGGGACAGGGTTACGAGCAGTACTTC,CASSDPGQGYEQYF
-,few,TRBJ2-1,TRBV14,TGTGCCAGCAGCTCACAAAGGACTGCTTTAAACTCCTACAATGAGCAGTTCTTC,CASSSQRTALNSYNEQFF
TRBD2,-,TRBJ2-7,TRBV5-4,TGTGCCAGCAGCTTGGGGATGGGGACTAGCGGGAGGGAGCAGTACTTC,CASSLGMGTSGREQYF
TRBD2,-,TRBJ2-5,TRBV5-1,TGCGCCAGCAATAGCGGGAGGTATCAAGAGACCCAGTACTTC,CASNSGRYQETQYF
-,many,TRBJ2-5,TRBV18,TGTGCCAGCTCCGAACAGGGACCCTTCGGAGAGACCCAGTGCTTC,CASSEQGPFGETQCF
-,many,TRBJ2-1,TRBV30,TGTGCCTGGAGGCAGGAGGATGAGCAGTTCTTC,CAWRQEDEQFF
-,many,TRBJ1-4,TRBV15,TGTGCCACCAGCAGACCAGCCTCGGAGGCAACTAATGAAAAACTGTTTTTT,CATSRPASEATNEKLFF
-,-,TRBJ2-7,TRBV11-1,TGTGCCAGCGCCCTAGACGGTAGCTCCTACGAGCAGTACTTC,CASALDGSSYEQYF
TRBD1,-,TRBJ1-2,TRBV19,TGTGCCAGTAGTCACGTCAACCGGGACAGGAACTATGGCTACACCTTC,CASSHVNRDRNYGYTF
-,-,TRBJ1-6,TRBV20-1,TGCAGTGCTAGAGATCGTTATCATCCGGGATTGAATTCACCCCTCCACTTT,CSARDRYHPGLNSPLHF
TRBD2,many,TRBJ2-5,TRBV7-2,TGTGCCAGCAGCTTAGGGGCTAGCGGGAGTACAGAGACCCAGTACTTC,CASSLGASGSTETQYF
-,few,TRBJ2-7,TRBV24-1,TGTGCCACCAGTGCAACCACGAATCCGGGACCCGGAGCTTACGAGCAGTACTTC,CATSATTNPGPGAYEQYF
-,-,TRBJ2-5,TRBV5-1,TGCGCCAGCAGCCTGACTAGTCTCAGTACCCAGTACTTC,CASSLTSLSTQYF
-,many,TRBJ1-1,TRBV7-9,TGTGCCAGCAGGGAACAGGGTGGCCTACTCGAAGCTTTCTTT,CASREQGGLLEAFF
-,many,TRBJ2-7,TRBV6-1,TGTGCCAGCACTACCTCCGGTTGGACAGTCTCCTACGAGCAGTACTTC,CASTTSGWTVSYEQYF
TRBD1,-,TRBJ2-1,TRBV20-1,TGCAGTGCTATCCCGGGACAGGGGGCATGGTTCGGTTCGGATGAGCAGTTCTTC,CSAIPGQGAWFGSDEQFF
TRBD2,many,TRBJ2-3,TRBV2,TGTGCCAGCAGATATACTAGCGGTAGCACAGATACGCAGTATTTT,CASRYTSGSTDTQYF
-,many,TRBJ2-1,TRBV7-8,TGTGCCAGCAGCACCCGAATGACCGACAATGAGCAGTTCTTC,CASSTRMTDNEQFF
TRBD1,many,TRBJ2-5,TRBV2,TGTGCCAGCAGCCAACTGGGACAGAACCAAGAGACCCAGTACTTC,CASSQLGQNQETQYF
TRBD1,-,TRBJ1-3,TRBV28,TGTGCCAGCAGCCTAGGGGGCAGCGGCACCATATATTTT,CASSLGGSGTIYF
TRBD1,-,TRBJ1-2,TRBV14,TGTGCCAGCAGCCCGGAGGGTGGGAGCTGTAACATTGTGGGGACAGGGGGAGACTATGGCTACACCTTC,CASSPEGGSCNIVGTGGDYGYTF
-,few,TRBJ2-1,TRBV24-1,TGTGCCACCAGTGATTTTTCGGGGGATGAGGGGGACAATGAGCAGTTCTTC,CATSDFSGDEGDNEQFF
-,few,TRBJ1-1,TRBV7-9,TGTGCCAGCAGCTTGGGGGGACCTTTAGAAGCTTTCTTT,CASSLGGPLEAFF
-,many,TRBJ1-1,TRBV28,TGTGCCAGCTCCCTGGGCGGGAGCCAGAACACTGAAGCTTTCTTT,CASSLGGSQNTEAFF
-,-,TRBJ2-1,TRBV9,TGTGCCAGCAGCGTGGAAGGGGGAGGGCAGTACAATGAGCAGTTCTTC,CASSVEGGGQYNEQFF
-,many,TRBJ1-5,TRBV12-3/TRBV12-4,TGTGCCAGCAGTTTAGCGGCCCAGCCCCAGCATTTT,CASSLAAQPQHF
TRBD2,many,TRBJ2-1,TRBV7-3,TGTGCCAGCAGCTTAAAGGGTAAAGGACTAGCGGGAGATAATGAGCAGTTCTTC,CASSLKGKGLAGDNEQFF
-,few,TRBJ1-2,TRBV28,TGTGCCAGCACCCCGTGGGGGGGGGGAGACGGTGGCTACACCTTC,CASTPWGGGDGGYTF
-,many,TRBJ2-1,TRBV6-7,TGTGCCAGCAGTTACTGGTCCAGCCGCAGAATAAGAAATGAGCAGTTCTTC,CASSYWSSRRIRNEQFF
TRBD2,many,TRBJ2-2,TRBV6-1,TGTGCCAGCAGTCCCCGGGTAGCGGGGTGGTTGGACACCGGGGAGCTGTTTTTT,CASSPRVAGWLDTGELFF
TRBD1,few,TRBJ2-5,TRBV3-1,TGTGCCAGCAGCCAAGCCAGGACAGGGTCCCAAGAGACCCAGTACTTC,CASSQARTGSQETQYF
TRBD2,many,TRBJ2-3,TRBV6-2/TRBV6-3,TGTGCCAGCAGTTACTCGAAACTAGCGGCAGATACGCAGTATTTT,CASSYSKLAADTQYF
-,many,TRBJ1-5,TRBV7-8,TGTGCCAGCAGCTTACGGGGAAACCAGCCCCAGCATTTT,CASSLRGNQPQHF
-,few,TRBJ2-5,TRBV5-1,TGCGCCAGCAGCTGGAGCGGACGGGAACAAGAGACCCAGTACTTC,CASSWSGREQETQYF
TRBD1,few,TRBJ2-1,TRBV10-3,TGTGCCATCAGTCGAGCCCCTTCCGGGACAGGGGGAAATGAGCAGTTCTTC,CAISRAPSGTGGNEQFF